This T cell receptor beta chain appears in the sequencing data of a study of T-cell reconstitution after alpha-beta-depleted transplantation in children (TCRdb year 2016). Concerning the study at large: Using TCR repertoire profiling, the study quantitatively followed how T-cell immune reconstitution unfolded in children after TCRalphabeta/CD19-depleted allogeneic hematopoietic cell transplantation. Results and caveats for the whole study, not just this receptor: Over the following months the frequencies of hyperexpanded clones went down, and after one year T-cell counts and TCRbeta diversity were mostly credited to newly produced T cells. The high TCRbeta diversity at day 60 in some patients was ascribed to recipient T cells and intrathymic progenitors that had survived conditioning. The apparently early alphabetaT-cell count recovery about two months after transplant was reportedly dependent on only several hundred rapidly expanded clones derived from non-depleted graft cells.

Compared with germline, V lacks 6 bases and J lacks 4 bases; bases without a gene match: 14. The CDR3 numbers 17 residues from cysteine through phenylalanine. Only the CDR3 DNA is retained, 51 bases long and in frame from the first base. Based on the germline V gene (reference sequence), the CDR1 and CDR2 sequences are LGHDT and YNNKEL. The library came from PCR. Instrument used: Illumina HiSeq 2500. To normalize quantification of the TCRbeta repertoire, the TCR libraries were built with molecular barcoding that relied on unique molecular identifiers. TCRdb trimmed the raw reads at Q25, called clones with MiXCR and kept productive beta chains. Rows merge per CDR3 protein into single entries with the most common DNA and genes. The sample contains 530,000 or so distinct CDR3 sequences, over 20% of them found a single time. Of the sample, around a third falls within the top ten clones. Read against the paper, the sample's treatment or condition label means: allogeneic hematopoietic cell transplantation with graft depleted of TCRalphabeta T cells and CD19 B cells. The children who served as transplant recipients had been given grafts of TCRalphabeta/CD19-depleted allogeneic hematopoietic cells.

This clonotype came up a few times. No antigen is known for it. Base qualities are missing; no much larger clone stands one base away. The clonotype originates from a boy under three years old with Wiskott-Aldrich syndrome, due to receive a stem cell transplant. Here the sequenced sample was PBMCs, taken before TCRalphabeta/CD19-depleted stem cell transplant. The chain uses TRBV3-1 and TRBJ2-4; 8 middle bases align to TRBD2. The bases read TGTGCCAGCAGTCAATTCCCCCCGGGGACTAGTAAAAACATTCAGTACTTC. This sequence encodes CASSQFPPGTSKNIQYF. This CDR3, with the reference TRBV3-1 and TRBJ2-4 proteins standing in past its ends, gives the full variable domain DTAVSQTPKYLVTQMGNDKSIKCEQNLGHDTMYWYKQDSKKFLKIMFSYNNKELIINETVPNRFSPKSPDKAHLNLHINSLELGDSAVYFCASSQFPPGTSKNIQYFGAGTRLSVL.